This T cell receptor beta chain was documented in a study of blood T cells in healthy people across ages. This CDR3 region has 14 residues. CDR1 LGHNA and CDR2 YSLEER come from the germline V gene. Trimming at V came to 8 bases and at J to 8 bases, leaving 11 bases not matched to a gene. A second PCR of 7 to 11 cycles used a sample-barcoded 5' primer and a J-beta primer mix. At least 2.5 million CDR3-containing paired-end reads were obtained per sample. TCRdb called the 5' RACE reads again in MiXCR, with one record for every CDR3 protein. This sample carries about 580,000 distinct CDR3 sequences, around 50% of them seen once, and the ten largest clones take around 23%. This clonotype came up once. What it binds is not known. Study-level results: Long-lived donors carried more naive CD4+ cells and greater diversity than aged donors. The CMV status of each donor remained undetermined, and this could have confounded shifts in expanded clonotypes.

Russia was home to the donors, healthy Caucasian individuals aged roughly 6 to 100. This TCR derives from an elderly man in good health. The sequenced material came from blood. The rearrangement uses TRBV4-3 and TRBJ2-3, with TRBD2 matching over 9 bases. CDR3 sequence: CASRGTSRGGTQYF. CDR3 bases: TGCGCCAGCCGGGGGACTAGCAGGGGGGGTACGCAGTATTTT.